A single sample gave rise to the 2 T cell receptor beta chains below, sequenced in a study of blood T cell repertoires in COVID-19. Some clones are missing from TCRdb's copy, which holds only in-frame ones; the method was immunoSEQ multiplex PCR. The sample lists 130,000 to 150,000 clones; 80% were seen once. Sample: peripheral blood. Every receptor here comes from a woman between 50 and 59 years old with acute or convalescent COVID-19.

V gene TRBV27 combines with J gene TRBJ1-6; D gene unclear. The germline V gene encodes CDR1 MNHEY and CDR2 SMNVEV (reference sequence). The CDR3 spans 13 residues. The V gene lost 6 bases and the J gene lost 4 bases, with 7 bases spanning the gap. The CDR3 DNA follows: TGTGCCAGCAGCTATTCTTATAATTCACCCCTCCACTTT. Protein: CASSYSYNSPLHF.

The CDR3 coding sequence is TGTGCCAGCAGTTCGGAGCAGTTCAATCAGCCCCAGCATTTT. This sequence encodes CASSSEQFNQPQHF. V usage is TRBV27 and J usage is TRBJ1-5; D is uncertain. The germline CDR1 and CDR2 sequences are MNHEY and SMNVEV (reference sequence). This CDR3 region has 14 residues. V was pared by 4 bases and J by 3 bases, with 10 bases between.